The following is a T cell receptor beta chain sequence with its context. Its antigen is still unknown. These data belong to a study of identifying expanded T cells in peripheral blood. Sequencing was performed with immunoSEQ multiplex PCR; in TCRdb, only in-frame clones are kept and a portion is missing. Of about 100,000 clones detected, roughly 90% appear once; the ten largest clones hold about a sixth. Overall study results and limits: About 1.2 clones differed between technical replicates, versus about 15 and 19 over time. Variance in clone template counts between roughly two-week samples significantly increased with total template count across all healthy donors.

This CDR3 spans 16 amino acids. CDR1 and CDR2 (germline): SGHNT, YYREEE (reference sequence). V shed 0 bases and J shed 0 bases, with 10 bases lying between them. No infections or other immune events were documented during collection. The chain combines TRBV5-4 with TRBJ1-3, with D unclear. The receptor was isolated from a person aged 18 to 75 in good health. Sequences were obtained from blood. DNA of the CDR3: TGTGCCAGCAGCTTGGGGGGTCCACCCTCTGGAAACACCATATATTTT. Protein: CASSLGGPPSGNTIYF. Full variable domain (missing parts from reference TRBV5-4 and TRBJ1-3): ETGVTQSPTHLIKTRGQQVTLRCSSQSGHNTVSWYQQALGQGPQFIFQYYREEENGRGNFPPRFSGLQFPNYSSELNVNALELDDSALYLCASSLGGPPSGNTIYFGEGSWLTVV.